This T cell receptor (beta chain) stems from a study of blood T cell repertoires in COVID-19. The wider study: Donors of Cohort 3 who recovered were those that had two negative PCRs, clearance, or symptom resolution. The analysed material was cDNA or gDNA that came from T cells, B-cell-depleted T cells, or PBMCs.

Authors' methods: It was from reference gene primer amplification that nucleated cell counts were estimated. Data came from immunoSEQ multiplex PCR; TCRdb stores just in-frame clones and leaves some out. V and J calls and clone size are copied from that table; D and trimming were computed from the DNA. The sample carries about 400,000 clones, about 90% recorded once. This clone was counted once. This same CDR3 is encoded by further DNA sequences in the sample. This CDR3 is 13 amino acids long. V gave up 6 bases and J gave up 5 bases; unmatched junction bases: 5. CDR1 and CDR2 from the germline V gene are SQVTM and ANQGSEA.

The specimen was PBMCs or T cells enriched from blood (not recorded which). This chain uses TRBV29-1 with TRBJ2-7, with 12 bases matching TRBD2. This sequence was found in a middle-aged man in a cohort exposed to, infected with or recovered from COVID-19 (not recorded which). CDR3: CSVSSGRVNEQYF. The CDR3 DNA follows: TGCAGCGTCTCTAGCGGGAGGGTCAACGAGCAGTACTTC.